This TCR beta chain was sequenced for a study of Ad26.COV2.S vaccination and SARS-CoV-2 variants. Repertoires were generated with immunoSEQ multiplex PCR, while TCRdb's copy carries only in-frame clones and drops some. The sample gives over 300,000 clones, under 90% of which show up once; about 7.4% is in the top ten. Treatment defined: 15 to 20 received Ad26.COV2.S at low or high dose, single or two shots; about 5 received placebo; per-sample allocation not given. Following the first vaccine or placebo injection, samples were taken on day 63. Built on an Ad26 vector, the vaccine expressed Wuhan-strain SARS-CoV-2 spike. Losses at the gene ends were 1 base for V and 1 base for J; bases not matched to a gene: 11. This CDR3 region has 18 residues. CDR1 is LNHDA, CDR2 SQIVND, per germline (reference sequence). Study-wide results and limits: After vaccination, reports described spike-specific CD8+ and CD4+ T cell responses as showing substantial breadth.

In the case of this clone: No antigen is known for it.

The V call is TRBV19, the J call TRBJ2-5; 8 nucleotides line up with TRBD1. The TCR sequence derives from a person aged 18-65 years who received the Ad26.COV2.S COVID-19 vaccine or a placebo. The sequencing here drew on peripheral blood, taken in a trial of Ad26.COV2.S vaccine versus placebo. For the CDR3, the DNA is TGTGCCAGTAGTATAGGGTACAGGGGGAGACGGGTCCAAGAGACCCAGTACTTC. This encodes CASSIGYRGRRVQETQYF.